A single sample is the source of the 18 T cell receptor beta chains below, sequenced in a study of blood T cell repertoires in COVID-19. Sequencing was performed with immunoSEQ multiplex PCR; in TCRdb, only in-frame clones are kept and a portion is missing. Among 180,000 or so clones listed, 80% to 90% were seen once. The specimen was peripheral blood. These receptors were taken from a man in his 60s with acute or convalescent COVID-19.

The chain recombines TRBV19 with TRBJ1-5, with 7 nucleotides matching TRBD1. J gave up 2 bases and V 6 bases, and 4 bases lay outside the gene matches. Germline V gene lookup returns CDR1 LNHDA and CDR2 SQIVND (reference sequence). The CDR3 runs to 14 residues. CDR3 in amino acids: CASRGGSGNQPQHF. The CDR3 nucleotides are TGTGCCAGTAGAGGGGGCTCGGGCAATCAGCCCCAGCATTTT.

This rearrangement joins TRBV15 to TRBJ1-2; 10 nucleotides match TRBD1. Losses at the gene ends were 3 bases for V and 3 bases for J; bases not matched to a gene: 7. Germline values: CDR1 LNHNV, CDR2 YYDKDF (reference sequence). The CDR3 loop spans 16 amino acids. For the CDR3, the DNA is TGTGCCACCAGCAGGGGAGACAGGGGGCTGGACTATGGCTACACCTTC. Its protein product is CATSRGDRGLDYGYTF. The full variable domain, its missing parts supplied by reference TRBV15 and TRBJ1-2, is DAMVIQNPRYQVTQFGKPVTLSCSQTLNHNVMYWYQQKSSQAPKLLFHYYDKDFNNEADTPDNFQSRRPNTSFCFLDIRSPGLGDTAMYLCATSRGDRGLDYGYTFGSGTRLTVV.

This clone was found once. This rearrangement joins TRBV5-1 to TRBJ1-2; the D gene is possibly TRBD1 (5 bases). V was cut by 3 bases and J by 8 bases, with 20 bases left in between. The germline V gene has CDR1 SGHRS and CDR2 YFSETQ. The CDR3 has 15 amino acids. CDR3 residues: CASSWGGPSDPGYTF. The DNA of the CDR3 is TGCGCCAGCAGCTGGGGGGGACCGTCGGATCCGGGCTACACCTTC.

This clone was seen only once. This chain links TRBV9 with TRBJ2-5, with unresolved D. The CDR3 totals 13 residues. Germline-derived CDR1 and CDR2 are SGDLS and YYNGEE. V lost 0 bases and J 2 bases, leaving 5 bases between the germline ends. CDR3 sequence reads: CASSVDRQETQYF. Here the CDR3 DNA reads TGTGCCAGCAGCGTAGACAGACAAGAGACCCAGTACTTC. Based on the CDR3 plus reference TRBV9 and TRBJ2-5, the full variable domain is DSGVTQTPKHLITATGQRVTLRCSPRSGDLSVYWYQQSLDQGLQFLIQYYNGEERAKGNILERFSAQQFPDLHSELNLSSLELGDSALYFCASSVDRQETQYFGPGTRLLVL.

This chain joins TRBV30 and TRBJ1-2; TRBD1 matches at 9 bases. The V gene end was trimmed by 2 bases and the J gene end by 4 bases; junction bases not matched to a gene: 11. Germline V lookup: CDR1 GTSNPN, CDR2 SVGIG (reference sequence). This CDR3 comprises 16 residues. CDR3 DNA: TGTGCCTGGAGTCCCTACCCCGGGACAGGGACCTATGGCTACACCTTC. Translation: CAWSPYPGTGTYGYTF.

The chain employs TRBV13 and TRBJ2-7; 9 bases agree with TRBD2. Germline V gene sequence: CDR1 PRHDT, CDR2 FYEKMQ (reference sequence). Trimming took 5 bases from V and 4 from J; bases not matched to a gene: 18. The CDR3 sequence is 18 residues long. The CDR3 sequence: CASSRSGQHSGSSYEQYF. In nucleotides, the CDR3 is TGTGCCAGCAGCCGCTCGGGACAGCATAGCGGGAGTTCGTACGAGCAGTACTTC.

V gene TRBV5-6 combines with J gene TRBJ1-1; D unresolved. The CDR3 is 13 amino acids. The germline V and J ends were trimmed by 3 bases and 4 bases, with 10 bases remaining between them. CDR1 and CDR2 from the germline V gene are SGHDT and YYEEEE. The CDR3 protein is CASSSLISTEAFF. CDR3 nucleotides: TGTGCCAGCAGCTCACTGATTAGCACTGAAGCTTTCTTT.

The CDR3 here is CASSLTGINYGYTF. DNA for the CDR3: TGTGCCAGCAGCCTCACAGGGATCAACTATGGCTACACCTTC. V and J are TRBV5-4 and TRBJ1-2; the D gene is possibly TRBD1 (6 bases). The CDR3 has 14 residues. V was clipped by 4 bases and J by 2 bases, with 12 bases between them. Germline CDR1 and CDR2: SGHNT and YYREEE (reference sequence).

This clone occurred a few times. J is TRBJ1-1 and V is TRBV28; D is unclear. The CDR3 is made up of 14 amino acids. V was trimmed by 0 bases and J by 4 bases, leaving 9 bases between them. Germline lookup yields CDR1 MDHEN and CDR2 SYDVKM. CDR3 loop: CASSLWAVSTEAFF. The CDR3 DNA follows: TGTGCCAGCAGTTTATGGGCCGTAAGCACTGAAGCTTTCTTT.

This clone came up once. This chain connects TRBV4-2 to TRBJ1-2, with 7 bases fitting TRBD1. This CDR3 is 13 amino acids long. With 3 bases clipped from V and 6 bases from J, the junction kept 4 bases outside the gene matches. CDR1 and CDR2 from the germline V gene are LGHNA and YNFKEQ. CDR3 protein: CASSHRDRDGYTF. The CDR3, as DNA: TGTGCCAGCAGCCATCGCGACAGGGATGGCTACACCTTC.

This rearrangement joins TRBV6-5 to TRBJ2-1, with 7 bases lining up with TRBD2. J lost 7 bases, V lost 7 bases, and 13 bases had no gene match. The germline V gene encodes CDR1 MNHEY and CDR2 SVGAGI. The length of the CDR3 is 15 residues. CDR3 sequence (DNA): TGTGCCAGCACCCCCTCGTGGGGGAGGGTAAATGAGCAGTTCTTC. Amino acids: CASTPSWGRVNEQFF.

The gene calls are TRBV27 and TRBJ2-3, with D possibly matching TRBD2 (5 bases). The CDR3 is 14 amino acids. The germline gives CDR1 MNHEY, CDR2 SMNVEV (reference sequence). V was trimmed by 6 bases and J by 4 bases, leaving 14 bases between them. Here the CDR3 reads CASRDFGSSDTQYF. The CDR3 nucleotides are TGTGCCAGCAGAGATTTTGGGAGTTCAGATACGCAGTATTTT.

The genes are TRBV19 and TRBJ2-1; TRBD2 matches 7 bases. CDR1 is LNHDA and CDR2 is SQIVND in the germline V gene (reference sequence). The trim removed 5 bases at V and 2 bases at J, leaving 9 bases unmatched. The CDR3 contains 16 residues. The CDR3 reads CASSRFAGDPYNEQFF. The CDR3 DNA reads TGTGCCAGTAGTCGTTTTGCGGGAGATCCCTACAATGAGCAGTTCTTC.

The chain joins TRBV15 to TRBJ1-1, with a tentative D call TRBD1 (5 bases). Germline lookup yields CDR1 LNHNV and CDR2 YYDKDF (reference sequence). The V end lost 0 bases, the J end lost 12 bases, and 11 bases lay between the germline ends. The CDR3 covers 12 residues. The CDR3 DNA reads TGTGCCACCAGCAGAGATGGGACTACGACTTTCTTT. Its protein is CATSRDGTTTFF.

This clone was detected once. The J gene is TRBJ2-7, the V gene TRBV4-1, with a weak D call TRBD2 (5 bases). The ends were cut back, 4 bases at V and 2 bases at J, with 12 bases in the middle. The CDR3 loop spans 14 amino acids. Germline-derived CDR1 and CDR2 are MGHRA and YSYEKL. The CDR3 DNA is TGCGCCAGCAGCCCTTGGACGGGGACCTACGAGCAGTACTTC. It specifies CASSPWTGTYEQYF.

CDR3 bases: TGTGCCAGCAGCTTACAGGGGGCAACAGATACGCAGTATTTT. The encoded protein is CASSLQGATDTQYF. The chain has TRBV7-9 and TRBJ2-3; 8 bases match TRBD1. V gave up 2 bases and J gave up 3 bases; unmatched junction bases: 1. CDR3 length equals 14 residues. Germline CDR1 and CDR2: SEHNR and FQNEAQ (reference sequence).

V gene TRBV15 combines with J gene TRBJ2-7; 7 bases agree with TRBD2. CDR3 size: 15 residues. CDR1 is LNHNV and CDR2 is YYDKDF in the germline V gene (reference sequence). With 3 bases clipped from V and 2 bases from J, the junction kept 7 bases outside the gene matches. In nucleotides, the CDR3 is TGTGCCACCAGCAGGGGGGGGGACCAGGCCTACGAGCAGTACTTC. Residues: CATSRGGDQAYEQYF.

The chain uses TRBV2 and TRBJ2-7; TRBD2 matches at 10 bases. The CDR3 extends over 16 amino acids. J gave up 0 bases and V 1 base, and 3 bases lay outside the gene matches. The germline gives CDR1 SNHLY, CDR2 FYNNEI. The DNA for the CDR3 is TGTGCCAGCAGTGAAGGGACTAGCGGATTCTCCTACGAGCAGTACTTC. It translates to CASSEGTSGFSYEQYF.